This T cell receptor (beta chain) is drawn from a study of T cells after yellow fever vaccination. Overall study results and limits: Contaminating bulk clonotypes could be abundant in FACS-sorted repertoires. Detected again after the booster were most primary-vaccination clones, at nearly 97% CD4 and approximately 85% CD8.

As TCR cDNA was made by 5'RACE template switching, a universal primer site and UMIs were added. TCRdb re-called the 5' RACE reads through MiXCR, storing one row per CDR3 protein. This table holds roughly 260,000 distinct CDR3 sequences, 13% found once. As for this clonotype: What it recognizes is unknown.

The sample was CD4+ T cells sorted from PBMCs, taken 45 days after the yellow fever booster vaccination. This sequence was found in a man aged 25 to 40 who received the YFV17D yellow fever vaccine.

DNA for the CDR3: TGTGCCATCAGGGAGACTAGTGCGGTAAATGAGCAGTTCTTC. The encoded protein is CAIRETSAVNEQFF. This chain connects TRBV10-3 to TRBJ2-1, with D perhaps matching TRBD2 (6 bases). This CDR3 has 14 amino acids. Germline V CDR1 and CDR2: ENHRY, SYGVKD. V was trimmed by 6 bases and J by 7 bases, leaving 16 bases between them.